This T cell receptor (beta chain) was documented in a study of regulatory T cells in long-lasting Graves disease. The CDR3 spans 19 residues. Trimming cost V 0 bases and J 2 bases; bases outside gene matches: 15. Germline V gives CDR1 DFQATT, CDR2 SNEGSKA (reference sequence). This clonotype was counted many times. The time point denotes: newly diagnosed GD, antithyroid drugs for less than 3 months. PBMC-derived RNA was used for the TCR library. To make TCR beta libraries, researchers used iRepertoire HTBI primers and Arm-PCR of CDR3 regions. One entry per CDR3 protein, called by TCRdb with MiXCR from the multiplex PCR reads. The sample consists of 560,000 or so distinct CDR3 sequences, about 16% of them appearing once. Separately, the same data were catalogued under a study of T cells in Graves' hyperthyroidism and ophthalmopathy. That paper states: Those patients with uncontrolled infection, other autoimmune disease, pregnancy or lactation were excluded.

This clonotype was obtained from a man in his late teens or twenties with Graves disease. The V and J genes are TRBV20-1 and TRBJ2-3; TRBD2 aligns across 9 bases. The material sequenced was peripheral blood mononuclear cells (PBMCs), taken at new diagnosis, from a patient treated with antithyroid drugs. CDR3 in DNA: TGCAGTGCTAGAGATTTCACCGGGACTAGCTGGGATAACACAGATACGCAGTATTTT. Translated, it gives CSARDFTGTSWDNTDTQYF.